This T cell receptor (beta chain) was retrieved from a study of technical replicates of blood from several donors. Measured with immunoSEQ multiplex PCR; TCRdb has only the in-frame clones, and not every one. The sample has around 80,000 clones, roughly 98% seen once. This CDR3 has 16 residues. Germline CDR1 SGHRS, CDR2 YFSETQ. V lost 0 bases and J 1 base, leaving 8 bases between the germline ends. The source of this sequence is a human donor in good health. Sequencing used T cells isolated from PBMCs. V gene TRBV5-1 combines with J gene TRBJ2-6, with D unresolved. The CDR3 is CASSLGLGSGANVLTF. For the CDR3, the DNA is TGCGCCAGCAGCTTGGGACTTGGATCTGGGGCCAACGTCCTGACTTTC. The variable domain in full, completed from reference TRBV5-1 and TRBJ2-6, reads KAGVTQTPRYLIKTRGQQVTLSCSPISGHRSVSWYQQTPGQGLQFLFEYFSETQRNKGNFPGRFSGRQFSNSRSEMNVSTLELGDSALYLCASSLGLGSGANVLTFGAGSRLTVL.